This T cell receptor beta chain stems from a study of blood T cell repertoires in COVID-19. In the source study's methods: The assay estimated nucleated cells by amplifying reference gene primers. TCRdb's table, derived via immunoSEQ multiplex PCR, lists solely in-frame clones and lacks some. Clone size and V and J calls were adopted from that table, with D and trimming inferred from the DNA. The table records about 210,000 clones, about 91% of them present only once. The CDR3 covers 14 residues. CDR1 is MNHNS and CDR2 is SASEGT in the germline V gene. V was pared by 3 bases and J by 5 bases, with 4 bases of the junction left unmatched.

Sequences were obtained from peripheral blood. This rearrangement joins TRBV6-1 to TRBJ2-7, with 10 bases that match TRBD1. This clonotype was sampled from a woman in her 40s with acute or convalescent COVID-19. The CDR3 DNA is TGTGCCAGCAGTGACGGGACAGGGGTTCACGAGCAGTACGTC. Protein sequence: CASSDGTGVHEQYV.